This T cell receptor beta chain stems from a study of blood T cell repertoires in COVID-19. As for the study in general: Samples of COVID-19 (acute and convalescent) were obtained from the United States, Italy and Spain. PBMCs, B-cell-depleted T cells, or T cells were the source of the cDNA or gDNA that made up the material.

The junction had 4 bases not matched to a gene; V was cut back by 5 bases and J by 0 bases. Germline lookup yields CDR1 SGHTA and CDR2 FQGNSA. The CDR3 extends over 15 amino acids. In the original workflow: It was from reference gene primer amplification that nucleated cell counts were estimated. Generated by immunoSEQ multiplex PCR, the TCRdb table keeps only in-frame clones and is missing some. The D gene and trimming were derived from the DNA, and the V and J assignments and clone size from that table. The data hold 250,000 to 300,000 clones, with approximately 90% observed a single time. Assignments of participants to cohorts depended upon their own reported clinical history.

Sequenced sample: PBMCs or T cells enriched from blood (not recorded which). This sequence joins TRBV7-2 and TRBJ2-1; TRBD2 agrees at 7 bases. This receptor was obtained from a woman between 40 and 55 years old with acute COVID-19. In nucleotides, the CDR3 is TGTGCCAGCAGCCATCAGCGGGGCTCCTACAATGAGCAGTTCTTC. Its translation: CASSHQRGSYNEQFF.